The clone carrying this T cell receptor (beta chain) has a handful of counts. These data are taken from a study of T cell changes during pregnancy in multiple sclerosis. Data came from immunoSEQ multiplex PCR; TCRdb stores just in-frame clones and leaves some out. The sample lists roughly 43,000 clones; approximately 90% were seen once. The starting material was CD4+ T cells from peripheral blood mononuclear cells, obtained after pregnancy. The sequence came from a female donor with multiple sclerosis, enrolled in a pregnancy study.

The CDR3: CSVLGLAGYEQYF. Here the CDR3 DNA reads TGCAGCGTTCTGGGACTAGCGGGGTACGAGCAGTACTTC. V is TRBV29-1 and J is TRBJ2-7, with 13 bases lining up with TRBD2. CDR3 length: 13 residues. Germline trimming cut 5 bases from V and 4 bases from J; bases unmatched to any gene: 2. CDR1 is SQVTM, CDR2 ANQGSEA, per germline.